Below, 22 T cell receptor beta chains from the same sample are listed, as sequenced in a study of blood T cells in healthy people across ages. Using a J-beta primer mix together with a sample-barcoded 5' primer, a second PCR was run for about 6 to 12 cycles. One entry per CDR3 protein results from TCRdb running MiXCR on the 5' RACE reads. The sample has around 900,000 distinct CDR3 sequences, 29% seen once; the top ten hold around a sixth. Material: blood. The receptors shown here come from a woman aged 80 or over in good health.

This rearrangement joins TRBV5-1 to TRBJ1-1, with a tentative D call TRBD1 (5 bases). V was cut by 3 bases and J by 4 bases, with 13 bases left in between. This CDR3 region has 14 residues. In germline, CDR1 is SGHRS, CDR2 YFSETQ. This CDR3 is CASSSGTSGTEAFF. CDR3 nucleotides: TGCGCCAGCAGCTCTGGGACCTCCGGCACTGAAGCTTTCTTT. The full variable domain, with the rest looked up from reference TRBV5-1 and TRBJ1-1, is KAGVTQTPRYLIKTRGQQVTLSCSPISGHRSVSWYQQTPGQGLQFLFEYFSETQRNKGNFPGRFSGRQFSNSRSEMNVSTLELGDSALYLCASSSGTSGTEAFFGQGTRLTVV.

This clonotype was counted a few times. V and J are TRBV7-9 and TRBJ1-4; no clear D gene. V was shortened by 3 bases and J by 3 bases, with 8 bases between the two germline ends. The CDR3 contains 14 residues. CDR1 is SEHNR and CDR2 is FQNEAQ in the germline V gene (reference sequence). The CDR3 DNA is TGTGCCAGCAGCTTTCAAAACGCTAATGAAAAACTGTTTTTT. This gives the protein CASSFQNANEKLFF.

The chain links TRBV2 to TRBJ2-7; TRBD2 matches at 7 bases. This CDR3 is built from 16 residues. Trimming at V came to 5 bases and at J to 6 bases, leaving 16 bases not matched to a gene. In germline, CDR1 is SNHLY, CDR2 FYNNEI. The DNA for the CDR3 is TGTGCCAGCAGTCCGAGCGGGGCCGCGCGAGGGCGCGAGCAGTACTTC. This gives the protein CASSPSGAARGREQYF.

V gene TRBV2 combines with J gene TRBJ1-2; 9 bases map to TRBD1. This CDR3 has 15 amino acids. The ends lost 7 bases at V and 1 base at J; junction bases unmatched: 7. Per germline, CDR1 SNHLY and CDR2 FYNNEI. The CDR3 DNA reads TGTGCCAGCACCTTGGGACAGGGACTTAACTATGGCTACACCTTC. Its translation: CASTLGQGLNYGYTF.

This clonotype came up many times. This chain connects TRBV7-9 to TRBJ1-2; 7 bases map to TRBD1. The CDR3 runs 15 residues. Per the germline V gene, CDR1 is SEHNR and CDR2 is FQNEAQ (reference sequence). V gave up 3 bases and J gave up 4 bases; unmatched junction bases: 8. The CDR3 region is CASSLGGGGTYGYTF. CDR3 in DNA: TGTGCCAGCAGCTTGGGAGGAGGGGGCACCTATGGCTACACCTTC.

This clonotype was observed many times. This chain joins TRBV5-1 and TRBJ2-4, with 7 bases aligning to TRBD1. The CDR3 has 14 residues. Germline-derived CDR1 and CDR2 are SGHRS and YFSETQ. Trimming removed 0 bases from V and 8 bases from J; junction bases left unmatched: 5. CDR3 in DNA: TGCGCCAGCAGCTTGGGAGGGGGCGTCTACATTCAGTACTTC. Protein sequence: CASSLGGGVYIQYF.

The CDR3 DNA sequence: TGTGCCAGCTCACCACGGGGGGCAGCTTGGGAGCAGTACTTC. Translation gives CASSPRGAAWEQYF. The chain couples TRBV18 to TRBJ2-7, with D perhaps TRBD1 or TRBD2 (6 bases each). V was trimmed by 1 base and J by 7 bases, leaving 14 bases between them. Per germline, CDR1 KGHSH and CDR2 LQKENI. CDR3 length equals 14 residues. Full variable domain (outside the CDR3, taken from reference TRBV18 and TRBJ2-7): NAGVMQNPRHLVRRRGQEARLRCSPMKGHSHVYWYRQLPEEGLKFMVYLQKENIIDESGMPKERFSAEFPKEGPSILRIQQVVRGDSAAYFCASSPRGAAWEQYFGPGTRLTVT.

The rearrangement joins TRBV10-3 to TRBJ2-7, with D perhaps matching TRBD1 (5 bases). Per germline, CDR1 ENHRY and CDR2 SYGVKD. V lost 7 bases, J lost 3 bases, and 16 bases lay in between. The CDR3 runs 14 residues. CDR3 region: CAITSGSTGYEQYF. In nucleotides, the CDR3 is TGTGCCATCACCTCAGGGTCAACCGGCTACGAGCAGTACTTC.

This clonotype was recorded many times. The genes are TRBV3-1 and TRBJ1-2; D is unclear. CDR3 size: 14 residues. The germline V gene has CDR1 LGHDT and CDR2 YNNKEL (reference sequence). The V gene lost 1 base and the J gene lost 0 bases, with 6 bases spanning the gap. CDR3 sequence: CASSQGATNYGYTF. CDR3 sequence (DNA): TGTGCCAGCAGCCAAGGGGCAACTAACTATGGCTACACCTTC.

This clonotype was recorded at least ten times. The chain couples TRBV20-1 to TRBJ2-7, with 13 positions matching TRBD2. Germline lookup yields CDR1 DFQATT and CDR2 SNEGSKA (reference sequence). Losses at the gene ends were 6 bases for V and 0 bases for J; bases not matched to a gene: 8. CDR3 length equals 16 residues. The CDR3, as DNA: TGCAGTGCCTCCGGGACTAGCGGGATTCGCTCCTACGAGCAGTACTTC. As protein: CSASGTSGIRSYEQYF.

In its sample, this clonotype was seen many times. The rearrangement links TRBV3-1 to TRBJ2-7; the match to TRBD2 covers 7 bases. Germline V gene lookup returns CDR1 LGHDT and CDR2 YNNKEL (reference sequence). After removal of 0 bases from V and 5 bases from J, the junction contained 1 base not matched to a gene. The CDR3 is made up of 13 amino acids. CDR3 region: CASSQEGRDEQYF. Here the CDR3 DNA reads TGTGCCAGCAGCCAAGAAGGGAGGGACGAGCAGTACTTC.

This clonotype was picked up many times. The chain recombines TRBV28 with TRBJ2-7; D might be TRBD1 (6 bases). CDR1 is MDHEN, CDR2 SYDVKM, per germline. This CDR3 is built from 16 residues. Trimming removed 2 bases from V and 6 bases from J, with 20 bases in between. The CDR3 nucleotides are TGTGCCAGCAGTTTAGGAATCGGCAGGGGTCTCCTCGAGCAGTACTTC. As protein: CASSLGIGRGLLEQYF.

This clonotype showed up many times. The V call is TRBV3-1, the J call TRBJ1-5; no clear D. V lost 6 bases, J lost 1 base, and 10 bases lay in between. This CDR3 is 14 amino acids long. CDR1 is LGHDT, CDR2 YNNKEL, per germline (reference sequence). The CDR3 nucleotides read TGTGCCAGCAGTAGAGACACAAGCAATCAGCCCCAGCATTTT. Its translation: CASSRDTSNQPQHF.

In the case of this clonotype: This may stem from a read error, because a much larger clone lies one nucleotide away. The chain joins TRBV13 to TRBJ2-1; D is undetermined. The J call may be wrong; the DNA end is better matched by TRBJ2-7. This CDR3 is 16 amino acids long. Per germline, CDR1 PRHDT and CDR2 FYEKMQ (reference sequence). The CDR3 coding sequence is TGTGCCAGCAGCTTGATCGGCGTCGTATCCTACAATGAGCAGTACTTC. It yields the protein CASSLIGVVSYNEQYF.

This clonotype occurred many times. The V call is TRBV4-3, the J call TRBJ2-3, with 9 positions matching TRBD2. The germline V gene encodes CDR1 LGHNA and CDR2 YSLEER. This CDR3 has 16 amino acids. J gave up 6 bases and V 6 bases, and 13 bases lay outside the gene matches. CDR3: CASSNPAGGPEDTQYF. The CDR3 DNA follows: TGCGCCAGCAGTAATCCAGCGGGGGGTCCCGAGGATACGCAGTATTTT.

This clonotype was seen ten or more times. The CDR3 sequence is CASSSPSYEQYF. The CDR3 region has the DNA TGTGCCAGCAGCTCTCCTTCGTACGAGCAGTACTTC. The chain joins TRBV7-2 to TRBJ2-7; D is undetermined. The V end lost 4 bases, the J end lost 4 bases, and 8 bases lay between the germline ends. Germline values: CDR1 SGHTA, CDR2 FQGNSA. This CDR3 contains 12 residues.

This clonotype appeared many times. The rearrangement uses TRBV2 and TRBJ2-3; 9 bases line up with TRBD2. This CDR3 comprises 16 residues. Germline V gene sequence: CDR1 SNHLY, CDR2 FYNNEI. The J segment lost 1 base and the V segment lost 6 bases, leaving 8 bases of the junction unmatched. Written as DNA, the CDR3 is TGTGCCAGCAGGTCGAAGGTAGCGGGGGGCACAGATACGCAGTATTTT. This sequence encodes CASRSKVAGGTDTQYF.

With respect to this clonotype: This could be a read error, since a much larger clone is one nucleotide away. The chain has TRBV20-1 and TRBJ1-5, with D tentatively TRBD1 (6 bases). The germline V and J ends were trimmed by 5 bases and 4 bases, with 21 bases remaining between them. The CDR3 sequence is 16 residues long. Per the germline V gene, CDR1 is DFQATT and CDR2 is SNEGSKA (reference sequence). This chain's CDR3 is CSALQRGGGGNQPQHF. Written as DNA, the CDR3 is TGCAGTGCTCTCCAAAGGGGGGGTGGAGGAAATCAGCCCCAGCATTTT.

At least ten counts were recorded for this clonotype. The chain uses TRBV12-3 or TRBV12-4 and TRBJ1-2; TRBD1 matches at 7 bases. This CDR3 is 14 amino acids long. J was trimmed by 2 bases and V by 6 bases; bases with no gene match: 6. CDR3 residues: CASSLPGQNYGYTF. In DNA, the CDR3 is TGTGCCAGCAGCCTACCGGGACAGAACTATGGCTACACCTTC.

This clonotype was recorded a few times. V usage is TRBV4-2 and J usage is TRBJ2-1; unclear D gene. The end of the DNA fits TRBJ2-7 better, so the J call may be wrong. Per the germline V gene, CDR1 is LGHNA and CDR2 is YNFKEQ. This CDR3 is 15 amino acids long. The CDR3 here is CASSQHALSYNEQYF. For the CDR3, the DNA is TGTGCCAGCAGCCAACATGCCCTCTCTTACAATGAGCAGTACTTC.

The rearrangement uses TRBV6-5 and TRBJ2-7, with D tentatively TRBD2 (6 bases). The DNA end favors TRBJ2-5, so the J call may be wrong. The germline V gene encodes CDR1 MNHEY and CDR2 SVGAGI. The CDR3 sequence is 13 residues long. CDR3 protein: CASMRDPRETQYF. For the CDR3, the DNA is TGTGCCAGCATGCGGGACCCTAGGGAGACCCAGTACTTC.

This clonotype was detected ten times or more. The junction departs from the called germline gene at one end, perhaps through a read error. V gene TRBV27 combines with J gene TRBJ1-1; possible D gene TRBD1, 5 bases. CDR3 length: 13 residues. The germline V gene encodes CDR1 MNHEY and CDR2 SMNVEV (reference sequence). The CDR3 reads CASSLGRHTEAFF. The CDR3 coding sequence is TGCGCCAGCAGCTTGGGGCGGCACACTGAAGCTTTCTTT.